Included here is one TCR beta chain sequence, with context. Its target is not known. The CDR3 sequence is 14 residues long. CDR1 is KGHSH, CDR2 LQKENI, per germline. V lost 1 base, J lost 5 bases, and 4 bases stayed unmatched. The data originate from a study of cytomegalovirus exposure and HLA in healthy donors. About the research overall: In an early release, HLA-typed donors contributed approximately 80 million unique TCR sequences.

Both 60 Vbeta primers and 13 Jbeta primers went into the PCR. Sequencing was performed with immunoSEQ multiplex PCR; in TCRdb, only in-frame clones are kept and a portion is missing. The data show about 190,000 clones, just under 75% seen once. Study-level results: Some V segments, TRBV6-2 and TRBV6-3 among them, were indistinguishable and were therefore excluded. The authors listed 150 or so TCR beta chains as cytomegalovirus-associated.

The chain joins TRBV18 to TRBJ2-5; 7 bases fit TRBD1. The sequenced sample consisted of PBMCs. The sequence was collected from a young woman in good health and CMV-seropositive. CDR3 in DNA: TGTGCCAGCTCACCACGGACAGGCGGGGAGACCCAGTACTTC. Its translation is CASSPRTGGETQYF.